Listed below are T cell receptor beta chains from one sample, sequenced in a study of a mutant IDH1 vaccine in newly diagnosed glioma. Profiled with immunoSEQ multiplex PCR; TCRdb holds only in-frame clones, not every one. This table has 45,000 to 55,000 clones, 78% appearing once. The antigens for these receptors are not known. The sample in question was PBMCs, obtained from a glioma patient whose treatment included an IDH1 peptide vaccine. Source of these receptors: a woman aged 35 to 49 with glioma. Each CDR3 is given with its conserved first and last residue. The D gene is left open where the match is weak. A clone size is listed for some rows: how often the clone was seen (once, few, many), or a class if it is expanded.

len: 11; d_gene: .; v_gene: TRBV2; j_gene: TRBJ2-5; abundance: .; CDR3aa: CASSEGETQYF; CDR3nt: TGTGCCAGCAGTGAGGGAGAGACCCAGTACTTC
len: 15; d_gene: TRBD1; v_gene: TRBV5-4; j_gene: TRBJ1-2; abundance: .; CDR3aa: CASSQKDRIGYGYTF; CDR3nt: TGTGCCAGCAGCCAGAAGGACAGGATAGGCTATGGCTACACCTTC
len: 14; d_gene: .; v_gene: TRBV2; j_gene: TRBJ2-7; abundance: once; CDR3aa: CASKRREGSDEQYF; CDR3nt: TGTGCCAGCAAAAGGAGGGAAGGATCGGACGAGCAGTACTTC
len: 12; d_gene: .; v_gene: TRBV11-2; j_gene: TRBJ2-7; abundance: .; CDR3aa: CASSLGFDEQYF; CDR3nt: TGTGCCAGCAGCTTAGGCTTTGACGAGCAGTACTTC
len: 13; d_gene: .; v_gene: TRBV7-2; j_gene: TRBJ1-5; abundance: .; CDR3aa: CASSFVAPGPQHF; CDR3nt: TGTGCCAGCAGCTTCGTGGCGCCTGGGCCCCAGCATTTT
len: 18; d_gene: TRBD1; v_gene: TRBV18; j_gene: TRBJ1-1; abundance: .; CDR3aa: CASSSFTTGGQGNTEAFF; CDR3nt: TGTGCCAGCTCATCTTTTACCACAGGGGGCCAGGGGAACACTGAAGCTTTCTTT
len: 17; d_gene: TRBD1; v_gene: TRBV5-1; j_gene: TRBJ1-3; abundance: few; CDR3aa: CASSLELNQGAGNTIYF; CDR3nt: TGCGCCAGCAGCTTGGAGTTAAACCAGGGGGCTGGAAACACCATATATTTT
len: 13; d_gene: .; v_gene: TRBV2; j_gene: TRBJ2-5; abundance: .; CDR3aa: CASSAEYQETQYF; CDR3nt: TGTGCCAGCAGTGCAGAGTACCAAGAGACCCAGTACTTC
len: 15; d_gene: TRBD2; v_gene: TRBV4-1; j_gene: TRBJ2-7; abundance: .; CDR3aa: CASSQDGGLVNEQYF; CDR3nt: TGCGCCAGCAGCCAAGATGGAGGACTAGTCAACGAGCAGTACTTC
len: 14; d_gene: .; v_gene: TRBV7-9; j_gene: TRBJ1-1; abundance: .; CDR3aa: CASSLGATNTEAFF; CDR3nt: TGTGCCAGCAGCTTAGGGGCTACTAACACTGAAGCTTTCTTT
len: 14; d_gene: .; v_gene: TRBV7-9; j_gene: TRBJ1-2; abundance: .; CDR3aa: CASSFGGGDYGYTF; CDR3nt: TGTGCCAGCAGCTTCGGGGGAGGGGACTATGGCTACACCTTC
len: 13; d_gene: .; v_gene: TRBV12-5; j_gene: TRBJ1-5; abundance: .; CDR3aa: CASDPQGNQPQHF; CDR3nt: TGTGCTAGTGATCCCCAGGGGAATCAGCCCCAGCATTTT
len: 13; d_gene: .; v_gene: TRBV7-9; j_gene: TRBJ2-3; abundance: .; CDR3aa: CASSGAGTDTQYF; CDR3nt: TGTGCCAGCAGCGGAGCGGGCACAGATACGCAGTATTTT
len: 18; d_gene: TRBD2; v_gene: TRBV4-1; j_gene: TRBJ2-5; abundance: .; CDR3aa: CASSQIPSGGAGQETQYF; CDR3nt: TGCGCCAGCAGCCAAATTCCTAGCGGGGGGGCTGGGCAAGAGACCCAGTACTTC
len: 12; d_gene: .; v_gene: TRBV7-2; j_gene: TRBJ2-7; abundance: .; CDR3aa: CASSLDGLEQYF; CDR3nt: TGTGCCAGCAGCCTCGACGGGCTAGAGCAGTACTTC
len: 17; d_gene: TRBD1; v_gene: TRBV10-3; j_gene: TRBJ2-7; abundance: .; CDR3aa: CAISTPAGQGANYEQYF; CDR3nt: TGTGCCATCAGTACCCCCGCGGGACAGGGGGCTAACTACGAGCAGTACTTC
len: 14; d_gene: .; v_gene: TRBV29-1; j_gene: TRBJ2-1; abundance: .; CDR3aa: CSVRGTGTYNEQFF; CDR3nt: TGCAGCGTCCGCGGAACGGGGACCTACAATGAGCAGTTCTTC
len: 14; d_gene: .; v_gene: TRBV6-6; j_gene: TRBJ1-3; abundance: .; CDR3aa: CASSTHGSGNTIYF; CDR3nt: TGTGCCAGCAGTACGCACGGGTCCGGAAACACCATATATTTT
len: 15; d_gene: .; v_gene: TRBV2; j_gene: TRBJ2-7; abundance: .; CDR3aa: CASSPRLDLSYEQYF; CDR3nt: TGTGCCAGCAGTCCCAGACTAGACCTCTCCTACGAGCAGTACTTC
len: 12; d_gene: .; v_gene: TRBV4-1; j_gene: TRBJ2-3; abundance: .; CDR3aa: CASSPLGTPQYF; CDR3nt: TGCGCCAGCAGCCCCCTGGGTACCCCGCAGTATTTT
len: 13; d_gene: TRBD1; v_gene: TRBV2; j_gene: TRBJ1-1; abundance: few; CDR3aa: CATPGTVNTEAFF; CDR3nt: TGTGCCACCCCCGGGACAGTGAACACTGAAGCTTTCTTT
len: 14; d_gene: .; v_gene: TRBV27; j_gene: TRBJ1-4; abundance: few; CDR3aa: CASSLKGYNEKLFF; CDR3nt: TGTGCCAGCAGTTTAAAAGGGTATAATGAAAAACTGTTTTTT
len: 18; d_gene: TRBD1; v_gene: TRBV4-3; j_gene: TRBJ2-3; abundance: .; CDR3aa: CASSQALTGGPGTDTQYF; CDR3nt: TGCGCCAGCAGCCAGGCGCTTACAGGGGGGCCGGGCACAGATACGCAGTATTTT
len: 13; d_gene: .; v_gene: TRBV2; j_gene: TRBJ1-1; abundance: few; CDR3aa: CASRPTGVSEAFF; CDR3nt: TGTGCCAGCAGACCTACGGGGGTCTCTGAAGCTTTCTTT
len: 15; d_gene: TRBD2; v_gene: TRBV6-5; j_gene: TRBJ2-2; abundance: .; CDR3aa: CASSLSGGTTGELFF; CDR3nt: TGTGCCAGCAGCCTCAGCGGGGGGACCACCGGGGAGCTGTTTTTT
len: 13; d_gene: .; v_gene: TRBV6-1; j_gene: TRBJ1-5; abundance: .; CDR3aa: CATRRPGGKPQHF; CDR3nt: TGTGCCACCCGTCGGCCCGGGGGAAAGCCCCAGCATTTT
len: 12; d_gene: .; v_gene: TRBV7-2; j_gene: TRBJ2-5; abundance: .; CDR3aa: CASSLLEGTQYF; CDR3nt: TGTGCCAGCAGCTTACTAGAAGGGACCCAGTACTTC
len: 15; d_gene: TRBD2; v_gene: TRBV5-1; j_gene: TRBJ2-7; abundance: once; CDR3aa: CASSAQPGLEYEQYF; CDR3nt: TGCGCCAGCAGCGCACAGCCGGGACTAGAGTACGAGCAGTACTTC
len: 15; d_gene: TRBD2; v_gene: TRBV5-6; j_gene: TRBJ2-5; abundance: .; CDR3aa: CASSSLTSGGETQYF; CDR3nt: TGTGCCAGCAGCTCCCTGACTAGCGGGGGTGAGACCCAGTACTTC
len: 17; d_gene: TRBD2; v_gene: TRBV5-4; j_gene: TRBJ2-7; abundance: .; CDR3aa: CASSVRWRGDLPYEQYF; CDR3nt: TGTGCCAGCAGCGTCCGTTGGCGGGGGGACCTTCCCTACGAGCAGTACTTC
len: 15; d_gene: TRBD1; v_gene: TRBV6-6; j_gene: TRBJ2-1; abundance: .; CDR3aa: CASSYRGDRLNEQFF; CDR3nt: TGTGCCAGCAGTTACAGGGGGGACAGGCTCAATGAGCAGTTCTTC
len: 14; d_gene: .; v_gene: TRBV2; j_gene: TRBJ2-7; abundance: .; CDR3aa: CASSDVGQSYEQYF; CDR3nt: TGTGCCAGCAGTGATGTAGGACAGTCCTACGAGCAGTACTTC
len: 13; d_gene: TRBD1; v_gene: TRBV11-2; j_gene: TRBJ1-2; abundance: .; CDR3aa: CASSPGQGYGYTF; CDR3nt: TGTGCCAGCAGCCCCGGACAGGGCTATGGCTACACCTTC
len: 15; d_gene: TRBD1; v_gene: TRBV19; j_gene: TRBJ2-5; abundance: .; CDR3aa: CASRTGDSRQETQYF; CDR3nt: TGTGCCAGTAGGACTGGGGACAGCCGCCAAGAGACCCAGTACTTC
len: 14; d_gene: .; v_gene: TRBV19; j_gene: TRBJ1-1; abundance: .; CDR3aa: CASTLLGVGTEAFF; CDR3nt: TGTGCCAGTACCCTTCTTGGGGTGGGAACTGAAGCTTTCTTT
len: 15; d_gene: .; v_gene: TRBV18; j_gene: TRBJ2-7; abundance: .; CDR3aa: CASSPLRTEPYEQYF; CDR3nt: TGTGCCAGCTCACCACTACGGACAGAGCCCTACGAGCAGTACTTC
len: 15; d_gene: TRBD1; v_gene: TRBV7-7; j_gene: TRBJ2-2; abundance: .; CDR3aa: CASSSDRVGTGELFF; CDR3nt: TGTGCTAGCAGCTCGGACAGGGTAGGAACCGGGGAGCTGTTTTTT
len: 15; d_gene: .; v_gene: TRBV30; j_gene: TRBJ1-4; abundance: .; CDR3aa: CAWSSQVATNEKLFF; CDR3nt: TGTGCCTGGAGTTCACAGGTTGCAACTAATGAAAAACTGTTTTTT
len: 15; d_gene: .; v_gene: TRBV5-8; j_gene: TRBJ2-6; abundance: .; CDR3aa: CASNLLRVGANVLTF; CDR3nt: TGTGCCAGCAACCTATTACGGGTTGGGGCCAACGTCCTGACTTTC
len: 14; d_gene: .; v_gene: TRBV7-8; j_gene: TRBJ1-1; abundance: .; CDR3aa: CASTPGRGNTEAFF; CDR3nt: TGTGCCAGCACCCCTGGGAGGGGGAACACTGAAGCTTTCTTT
len: 11; d_gene: .; v_gene: TRBV20-1; j_gene: TRBJ2-7; abundance: .; CDR3aa: CSALRQWVPYF; CDR3nt: TGCAGTGCTCTCCGCCAGTGGGTGCCTTACTTC
len: 14; d_gene: TRBD1; v_gene: TRBV6-1; j_gene: TRBJ1-3; abundance: .; CDR3aa: CASTQDRAGNTIYF; CDR3nt: TGTGCCAGCACTCAGGACAGGGCTGGAAACACCATATATTTT